The rows below give T cell receptor beta chains drawn from one sample of a study of cytomegalovirus exposure and HLA in healthy donors. Measured with immunoSEQ multiplex PCR; TCRdb has only the in-frame clones, and not every one. This table holds roughly 290,000 clones, roughly 80% found once. Sequences were obtained from PBMCs. Receptor source: a girl under 10 years old in good health and CMV-seronegative. The CDR3 runs from the conserved cysteine through the conserved F or W. The order of the fields is D gene, J gene, V gene, clone size, CDR3 DNA, CDR3 protein. A D gene is named only where the DNA matches it firmly. The size field is filled for only some rows; it gives once, few, many or a size class.

>TRBD1|TRBJ1-2|TRBV6-5|.
TGTGCCAGCAGTTACTATGGACAGGAGAACTATGGCTACACCTTC
CASSYYGQENYGYTF
>.|TRBJ1-1|TRBV7-9|.
TGTGCCAGCAGCTTAGCTGGCAGGAATAGGGCTTTCTTT
CASSLAGRNRAFF
>TRBD2|TRBJ2-3|TRBV7-6|.
TGTGCCAGCAGCTTAGTTGGTGCGGGAGGGGCAGATACGCAGTATTTT
CASSLVGAGGADTQYF
>.|TRBJ2-1|TRBV7-2|once
TGTGCCAGCAGCTTCCGAGACTATGAGGTCAATGAGCAGTTCTTC
CASSFRDYEVNEQFF
>.|TRBJ1-1|TRBV4-1|few
TGCGCCAGCAGCCAAGTAGACACTGAAGCTTTCTTT
CASSQVDTEAFF
>.|TRBJ2-1|TRBV27|few
TGTGCCAGCACCTTGGGGGGAGGAAAGCAGTTCTTC
CASTLGGGKQFF
>.|TRBJ2-5|TRBV28|.
TGTGCCAGCAGTTTTCTTGAGACCCAGTACTTC
CASSFLETQYF
>.|TRBJ1-6|TRBV18|.
TGTGCCAGCTCAGACGCAGGGGTTGGTCCACGTTCACCCCTCCACTTT
CASSDAGVGPRSPLHF
>.|TRBJ1-1|TRBV29-1|few
TGCAGCGTTACAGGGCCCACTATGTACACTGAAGCTTTCTTT
CSVTGPTMYTEAFF
>.|TRBJ1-2|TRBV7-9|.
TGTGCCAGCAGCCCGAGAATGACTAACTATGGCTACACCTTC
CASSPRMTNYGYTF
>TRBD2|TRBJ2-2|TRBV7-3|once
TGTGCCAGCAGAACCGGGACTAGCGGGAGTGGGGAGCTGTTTTTT
CASRTGTSGSGELFF
>.|TRBJ1-4|TRBV5-1|.
TGCGCCAGCAGCCTCGGACTGGCCGTTAATGAAAAACTGTTTTTT
CASSLGLAVNEKLFF
>.|TRBJ2-2|TRBV29-1|.
TGCAGCGCCACGGGGGGAAAGCAGGGGACTGACACCGGGGAGCTGTTTTTT
CSATGGKQGTDTGELFF
>.|TRBJ1-5|TRBV2|.
TGTGCCAGCAGTGTCAGGGATCAGCCCCAGCATTTT
CASSVRDQPQHF
>.|TRBJ2-1|TRBV19|once
TGTGCCAGTAACTCCCCGGCTCCCCACAGGGAGCAGTTCTTC
CASNSPAPHREQFF
>.|TRBJ2-7|TRBV29-1|.
TGCAGCGTTTTTGGGGGGAACAGAGAGCAGTACTTC
CSVFGGNREQYF
>.|TRBJ1-6|TRBV9|.
TGTGCCAGCACGGAGGGCTCCTATAATTCACCCCTCCACTTT
CASTEGSYNSPLHF
>.|TRBJ2-7|TRBV28|.
TGTGCCAGCAGTTTGGGGACTGGGCCCTACGAGCAGTACTTC
CASSLGTGPYEQYF
>.|TRBJ1-1|TRBV29-1|.
TGCAGCTCCGGGGGGCCGAATATGAACACTGAAGCTTTCTTT
CSSGGPNMNTEAFF
>.|TRBJ2-7|TRBV11-2|.
TGTGCCAGCAGCTTAGGACAGCCCTACGAGCAGTACTTC
CASSLGQPYEQYF
>.|TRBJ2-1|TRBV5-4|.
TGTGCCAGCAGCATTGGGGGCGGCACCTCCTACAATGAGCAGTTCTTC
CASSIGGGTSYNEQFF
>.|TRBJ2-2|TRBV7-3|.
TGTGCCAGCAGCTTCCGGGGGAACACCGGGGAGCTGTTTTTT
CASSFRGNTGELFF
>.|TRBJ2-1|TRBV27|.
TGTGCCAGCAGTTTACTGACTCCGAGCTCCTACAATGAGCAGTTCTTC
CASSLLTPSSYNEQFF
>TRBD1|TRBJ1-4|TRBV19|.
TGTGCCAGTAGTACCTCCTTGGACAGGGACAGACTGTTTTTT
CASSTSLDRDRLFF
>.|TRBJ1-2|TRBV10-3|.
TGTGCCATCAGCCAGAACTATGGCTACACCTTC
CAISQNYGYTF
>.|TRBJ1-5|TRBV7-6|.
TGTGCCAGCAGCTTATACTTGGGGGCCCGGAGAAATCAGCCCCAGCATTTT
CASSLYLGARRNQPQHF
>.|TRBJ1-3|TRBV9|.
TGTGCCAGCAGCGAAGACAGGTGGCCTGGAAACACCATATATTTT
CASSEDRWPGNTIYF
>.|TRBJ2-3|TRBV11-2|.
TGTGCCAGCGCGACGGGGGTTACCACAGATACGCAGTATTTT
CASATGVTTDTQYF
>TRBD1|TRBJ2-1|TRBV7-6|.
TGTGCCAGCAGCCCACAGGGGGCTTGGAATGAGCAGTTCTTC
CASSPQGAWNEQFF